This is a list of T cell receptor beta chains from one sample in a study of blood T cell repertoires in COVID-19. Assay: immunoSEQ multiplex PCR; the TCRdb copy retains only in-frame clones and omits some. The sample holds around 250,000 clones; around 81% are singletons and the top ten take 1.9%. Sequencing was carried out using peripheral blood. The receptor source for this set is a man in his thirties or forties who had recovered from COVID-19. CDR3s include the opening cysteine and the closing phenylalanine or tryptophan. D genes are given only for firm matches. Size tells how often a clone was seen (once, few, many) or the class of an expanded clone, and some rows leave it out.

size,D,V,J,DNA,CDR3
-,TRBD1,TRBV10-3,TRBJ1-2,TGTGCCATCAGGGAGACAGGGATGGGAGGCTACACCTTC,CAIRETGMGGYTF
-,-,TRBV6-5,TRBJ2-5,TGTGCCAGCACCCGACTAGGAGAGACCCAGTACTTC,CASTRLGETQYF
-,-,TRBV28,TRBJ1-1,TGTGCCAGCAGTTCTCTCTTGGGGGGGGCGAACACTGAAGCTTTCTTT,CASSSLLGGANTEAFF
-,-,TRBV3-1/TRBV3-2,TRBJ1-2,TGTGCCAGCAGCCAAAACGGGGGAAGCTATGGCTACACCTTC,CASSQNGGSYGYTF
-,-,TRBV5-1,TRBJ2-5,TGCGCCAGCAGCTTGCAGCCAGGGGCCCAAGAGACCCAGTACTTC,CASSLQPGAQETQYF
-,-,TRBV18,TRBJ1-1,TGTGCCAGCTCACCACCGGGCCAGCTACAAGGGGGCACTGAAGCTTTCTTT,CASSPPGQLQGGTEAFF
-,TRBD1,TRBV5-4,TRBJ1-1,TGTGCCAGCAGCTTATCAGGGGGCAGTGAAGCTTTCTTT,CASSLSGGSEAFF
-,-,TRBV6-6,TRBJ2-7,TGTGCCAGCAGACAGACAGTAGAGGAGCAGTACTTC,CASRQTVEEQYF
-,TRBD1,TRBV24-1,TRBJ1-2,TGTGCCACCAGTGACCCGACAGGGCAGGATGGCTACACCTTC,CATSDPTGQDGYTF
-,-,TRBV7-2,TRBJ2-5,TGTGCCAGCAGCTTAGCGGTGGGCCCCCAAGAGACCCAGTACTTC,CASSLAVGPQETQYF
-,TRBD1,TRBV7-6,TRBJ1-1,TGTGCCAGCAGCTTAGTCCAGGGGGCTCGGTACACTGAAGCTTTCTTT,CASSLVQGARYTEAFF
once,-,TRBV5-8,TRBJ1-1,TGTGCCAGCAAGCCCCCCCCGGGACGGGACATGAACACTGAAGCTTTCTTT,CASKPPPGRDMNTEAFF
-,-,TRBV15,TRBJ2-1,TGTGCCACCAGCAGAGATGGCTTCCAGTTCTTC,CATSRDGFQFF
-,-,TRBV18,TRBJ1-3,TGTGCCAGCTCACCAGACATCACCCGCTCTGGAAACACCATATATTTT,CASSPDITRSGNTIYF
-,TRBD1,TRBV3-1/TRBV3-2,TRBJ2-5,TGTGCCAGCAGCGACCGGGACAGGGGTCAACAAGAGACCCAGTACTTC,CASSDRDRGQQETQYF
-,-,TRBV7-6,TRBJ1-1,TGTGCCAGCAGCTTGTACCGGGACAATAGGGCTGAAGCTTTCTTT,CASSLYRDNRAEAFF
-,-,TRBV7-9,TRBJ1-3,TGTGCCAGCAGCCCCCGACAGGACTCTGGAAACACCATATATTTT,CASSPRQDSGNTIYF
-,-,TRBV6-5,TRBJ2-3,TGTGCCAGCAGTTCCGGCGGAGATACGCAGTATTTT,CASSSGGDTQYF
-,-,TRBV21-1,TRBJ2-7,TGTGCCAGCAGCCCCAGGGACGGAAAGACAGGACCCAAGTACGAGCAGTACTTC,CASSPRDGKTGPKYEQYF
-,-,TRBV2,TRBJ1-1,TGTGCCAGCAAGGCGTACAGGTTGACGGAGAACACTGAAGCTTTCTTT,CASKAYRLTENTEAFF
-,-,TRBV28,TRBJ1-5,TGTGCCAGCAGTTTTCGGGATCAGCCCCAGCATTTT,CASSFRDQPQHF
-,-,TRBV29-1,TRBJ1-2,TGCAGCGTTGCGCCAGGTCCCTACTATGGCTACACCTTC,CSVAPGPYYGYTF
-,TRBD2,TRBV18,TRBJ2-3,TGTGCCAGCTCACCACAGCGGGGGGAAAGAGGTGGGCAGTATTTT,CASSPQRGERGGQYF
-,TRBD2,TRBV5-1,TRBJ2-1,TGCGCCAGCAGCGGAGGAATACTAGCGGGGTGGTACGATGAGCAGTTCTTC,CASSGGILAGWYDEQFF
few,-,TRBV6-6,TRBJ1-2,TGTGCCAGCAGTTACGGGACTGCAGGCTACACCTTC,CASSYGTAGYTF
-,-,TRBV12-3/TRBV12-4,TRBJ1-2,TGTGCCAGCAGTTTAGAACGAAAACTTGGCTACACCTTC,CASSLERKLGYTF
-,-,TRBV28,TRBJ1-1,TGTGCCAGCAGTCAGGGCTACACTGAAGCTTTCTTT,CASSQGYTEAFF
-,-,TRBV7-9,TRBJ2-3,TGTGCCAGCAGCTTGAGCGGGGCCAGGGGAGATACGCAGTATTTT,CASSLSGARGDTQYF
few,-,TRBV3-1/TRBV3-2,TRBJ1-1,TGTGCCAGCAGCGCACGGGAGACGCGAATGAACACTGAAGCTTTCTTT,CASSARETRMNTEAFF
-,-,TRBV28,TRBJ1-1,TGTGCCAGCAGTGTCCGCGGTGAAGCTTTCTTT,CASSVRGEAFF
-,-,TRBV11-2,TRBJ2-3,TGTGCCAGCAGCTTAGGGCTGGCGGGGGCCTCTAGCACAGATACGCAGTATTTT,CASSLGLAGASSTDTQYF
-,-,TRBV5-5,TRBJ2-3,TGTGCCAGCAGCTTTCCGGCCAGGGCCGCAGATACGCAGTATTTT,CASSFPARAADTQYF
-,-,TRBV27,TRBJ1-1,TGTGCCAGCAGTTTTCACAGGGAGACTGAAGCTTTCTTT,CASSFHRETEAFF
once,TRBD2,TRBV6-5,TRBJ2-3,TGTGCCAGCAGTCGGGACTACCACACAGATACGCAGTATTTT,CASSRDYHTDTQYF
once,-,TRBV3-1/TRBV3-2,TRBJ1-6,TGTGCCAGCAGCCCCCAGGTCCCTAATTCACCCCTCCACTTT,CASSPQVPNSPLHF
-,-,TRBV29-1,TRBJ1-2,TGCAGCGTTGAGGACGGGGGGTATGGCTACACCTTC,CSVEDGGYGYTF
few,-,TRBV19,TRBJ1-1,TGTGCCAGTAGTATAGGTGGCGGCCGATACACTGAAGCTTTCTTT,CASSIGGGRYTEAFF
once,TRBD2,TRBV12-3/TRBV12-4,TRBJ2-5,TGTGCCAGCAGTCTTAGCGGGCAAGAGACCCAGTACTTC,CASSLSGQETQYF
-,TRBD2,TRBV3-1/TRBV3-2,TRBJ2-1,TGTGCCAGCAGCCACCAGGGGACTAGCGGTACCGGTGGGCAGTTCTTC,CASSHQGTSGTGGQFF
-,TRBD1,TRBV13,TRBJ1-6,TGTGCCAGCAGCTTAAGCGGGACAGGCCCCACCGGCCTCCACTTT,CASSLSGTGPTGLHF
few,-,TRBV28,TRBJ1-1,TGTGCCAGCAGTCTGCGGGTCCCTGAAGCTTTCTTT,CASSLRVPEAFF
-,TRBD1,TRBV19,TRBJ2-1,TGTGCCAGTAGTACCAGGACAGGTCCCCCTTCGTTCTTC,CASSTRTGPPSFF
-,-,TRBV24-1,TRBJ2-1,TGTGCCACCAGTGACTCTCGAACAGAACATGACAATGAAGAGCAGTTCTTC,CATSDSRTEHDNEEQFF
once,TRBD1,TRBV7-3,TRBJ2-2,TGTGCCAGCAGCTTAACGGGGACAGGATCCGGGGAGCTGTTTTTT,CASSLTGTGSGELFF
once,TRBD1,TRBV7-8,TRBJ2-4,TGTGCCAGCAGCGGAGGGACAGGGGGCGACGGACTAGCCAAAAACATTCAGTACTTC,CASSGGTGGDGLAKNIQYF
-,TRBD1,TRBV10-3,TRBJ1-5,TGTGCCATCAGTGAGTCGGACAGGGGCCGTAATCAGCCCCAGCATTTT,CAISESDRGRNQPQHF
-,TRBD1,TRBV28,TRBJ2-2,TGTGCCAGCGGGAAATACAGGGGGCTGATCGGGGAGCTGTTTTTT,CASGKYRGLIGELFF
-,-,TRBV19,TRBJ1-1,TGTGCCAGTAGTCCCGGGGGTCAGGCGAACACTGAAGCTTTCTTT,CASSPGGQANTEAFF
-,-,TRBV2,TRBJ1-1,TGTGCCAGCAGCCGCCCAGGGAACACTGAAGCTTTCTTT,CASSRPGNTEAFF
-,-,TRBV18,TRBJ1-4,TGTGCCAGCTCACCCCAAGAGTCAACTAATGAAAAACTGTTTTTT,CASSPQESTNEKLFF
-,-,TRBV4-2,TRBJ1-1,TGTGCCAGCAGCCAAGCAGTGAACACTGAAGCTTTCTTT,CASSQAVNTEAFF
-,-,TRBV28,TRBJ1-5,TGTGCCAGCAGTTTCTCTAATCAGCCCCAGCATTTT,CASSFSNQPQHF
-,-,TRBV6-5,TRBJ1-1,TGTGCCAGCAGTTACTACAGCCTAAACACTGAAGCTTTCTTT,CASSYYSLNTEAFF